This is a list of T cell receptor beta chains from one sample in a study of regulatory dendritic cells for organ transplantation. No cognate antigen is known for these TCRs. Sequenced by immunoSEQ multiplex PCR; TCRdb stores in-frame clones only, minus some. The sample lists over 20,000 clones, over 75% occurring once. Sequencing was carried out using naive CD4+ T cells from blood cultured with regulatory dendritic cells. The receptors were sampled from a human donor in good health. The CDR3 runs from the conserved cysteine through the conserved F or W. Fields, in order: CDR3 protein, CDR3 DNA, D gene, clone size, V gene, J gene. The D gene is left open where the match is weak. Clone size is stated in some rows and not others, as once, few, many or a class when expanded.

CASSRELGVDTQYF	TGTGCCAGCAGTCGGGAGCTCGGGGTGGATACGCAGTATTTT	NA	NA	TRBV6-5	TRBJ2-3
CASALSGNTIYF	TGTGCCAGCGCCCTCTCTGGAAACACCATATATTTT	NA	NA	TRBV6-6	TRBJ1-3
CASSLSRGVNTEAFF	TGTGCCAGCAGTTTATCCCGCGGGGTGAACACTGAAGCTTTCTTT	NA	NA	TRBV28	TRBJ1-1
CASYPSGNKNIQYF	TGTGCCAGCTATCCCTCGGGGAACAAAAACATTCAGTACTTC	NA	few	TRBV2	TRBJ2-4
CASSPSGLLVSEQYF	TGTGCCAGCAGTCCCTCTGGCTTACTAGTTTCCGAGCAGTACTTC	NA	NA	TRBV7-2	TRBJ2-7
CASSQGDREGGYTF	TGTGCCAGCAGCCAAGGTGACAGGGAGGGTGGCTACACCTTC	TRBD1	NA	TRBV4-2	TRBJ1-2
CASSRGDRGKETQYF	TGTGCCAGCAGCCGGGGCGACAGGGGCAAAGAGACCCAGTACTTC	TRBD1	NA	TRBV11-3	TRBJ2-5
CASSIAAGTYEQYF	TGTGCCAGTAGTATAGCGGCGGGTACCTACGAGCAGTACTTC	NA	once	TRBV19	TRBJ2-7
CASSQGQGRGYEQYF	TGCGCCAGCAGCCAAGGACAGGGTAGGGGCTACGAGCAGTACTTC	TRBD1	few	TRBV4-1	TRBJ2-7
CASSRGLNEKLFF	TGTGCTAGCAGCCGGGGCCTTAATGAAAAACTGTTTTTT	NA	once	TRBV7-7	TRBJ1-4
CASSPINGLAGGFGELFF	TGTGCCAGCAGCCCAATAAACGGACTAGCGGGGGGATTCGGGGAGCTGTTTTTT	TRBD2	NA	TRBV11-2	TRBJ2-2
CASSLALRMGNTIYF	TGTGCCAGCAGCTTAGCGCTCCGAATGGGGAACACCATATATTTT	NA	NA	TRBV7-6	TRBJ1-3
CAISESAGGPNFSYEQYF	TGTGCCATCAGTGAGTCGGCGGGAGGGCCGAATTTTTCCTACGAGCAGTACTTC	TRBD2	NA	TRBV10-3	TRBJ2-7
CASSLAAGLGRYEQYF	TGTGCCAGCTCCCTCGCCGCAGGCCTCGGGCGCTACGAGCAGTACTTC	NA	NA	TRBV18	TRBJ2-7
CASSVGPDLLNTEAFF	TGTGCCAGCAGCGTAGGTCCAGATTTACTGAACACTGAAGCTTTCTTT	NA	once	TRBV9	TRBJ1-1
CASSLYGTGALTDTQYF	TGTGCCAGCAGTTTATATGGGACAGGAGCCCTCACAGATACGCAGTATTTT	TRBD1	NA	TRBV28	TRBJ2-3
CASSRGGRNEQFF	TGTGCCAGCAGCCGCGGGGGCCGAAATGAGCAGTTCTTC	NA	NA	TRBV7-6	TRBJ2-1
CASSPGVGTEAFF	TGTGCCAGCTCACCAGGGGTTGGAACTGAAGCTTTCTTT	NA	NA	TRBV18	TRBJ1-1
CASSRRGLSTEAFF	TGTGCCAGCAGCCGCAGGGGGCTTAGCACTGAAGCTTTCTTT	TRBD1	NA	TRBV5-4	TRBJ1-1
CASSLLYSGANVLTF	TGTGCCAGCAGCTTACTCTACTCTGGGGCCAACGTCCTGACTTTC	NA	NA	TRBV7-6	TRBJ2-6
CATGRKPGDEQYF	TGCGCCACCGGTAGGAAACCGGGGGACGAGCAGTACTTC	NA	NA	TRBV4-1	TRBJ2-7
CASSIEATSNQPQHF	TGTGCCAGTAGTATCGAAGCGACGTCCAATCAGCCCCAGCATTTT	NA	NA	TRBV19	TRBJ1-5
CASSFKLAGPYEQYF	TGTGCCAGCAGTTTCAAACTAGCGGGCCCCTACGAGCAGTACTTC	TRBD2	NA	TRBV28	TRBJ2-7
CASSVDQVLNSPLHF	TGTGCCAGCAGCGTAGATCAAGTACTGAATTCACCCCTCCACTTT	NA	NA	TRBV9	TRBJ1-6
CASSLYSLNQPQHF	TGTGCCAGCAGCTTGTACAGTTTGAATCAGCCCCAGCATTTT	NA	once	TRBV7-2	TRBJ1-5
CASSPNNRGTEQFF	TGTGCCAGCAGCCCCAATAACAGGGGGACTGAGCAGTTCTTC	TRBD1	NA	TRBV6-5	TRBJ2-1
CASSLVGFSLSSYEQYF	TGTGCCAGCAGCTTAGTTGGTTTCTCTTTATCTTCCTACGAGCAGTACTTC	NA	once	TRBV7-2	TRBJ2-7
CASTPLGGFLNEKLFF	TGTGCCAGCACTCCCCTGGGCGGTTTCCTTAATGAAAAACTGTTTTTT	NA	NA	TRBV6-6	TRBJ1-4
CASSQGSGEQYF	TGTGCCAGCAGCCAAGGTTCCGGCGAGCAGTACTTC	NA	NA	TRBV4-2	TRBJ2-7
CASSVWREYPGELFF	TGTGCCAGTAGTGTCTGGCGGGAGTACCCCGGGGAGCTGTTTTTT	TRBD2	NA	TRBV19	TRBJ2-2
CASSPQDGVNEKLFF	TGTGCCAGCTCACCTCAGGACGGAGTTAATGAAAAACTGTTTTTT	NA	NA	TRBV18	TRBJ1-4
CASSQLLTRIGEKLFF	TGCGCCAGCAGCCAGCTTTTGACAAGAATAGGTGAAAAACTGTTTTTT	NA	few	TRBV4-3	TRBJ1-4
CASSPRDLGLAGWVNEQFF	TGCGCCAGCAGCCCCCGGGACCTAGGACTAGCGGGGTGGGTCAATGAGCAGTTCTTC	TRBD2	once	TRBV5-1	TRBJ2-1
CASSLPSPGQSEWGSGELFF	TGCGCCAGCAGCCTCCCTTCCCCGGGACAGTCCGAATGGGGATCCGGGGAGCTGTTTTTT	TRBD1	NA	TRBV5-1	TRBJ2-2
CATSRIEVLAKNIQYF	TGTGCCACCAGCAGAATCGAGGTTCTAGCCAAAAACATTCAGTACTTC	NA	once	TRBV15	TRBJ2-4
CASSSEWSTTEAFF	TGTGCCAGCTCCTCAGAGTGGAGCACCACTGAAGCTTTCTTT	NA	NA	TRBV6-5	TRBJ1-1
CSAVVGLASYNEQYF	TGCAGCGCCGTGGTGGGACTAGCGTCCTACAACGAGCAGTACTTC	TRBD2	NA	TRBV29-1	TRBJ2-7
CASRGTGENQPQHF	TGTGCCAGCAGAGGTACAGGCGAAAATCAGCCCCAGCATTTT	NA	NA	TRBV6-6	TRBJ1-5
CASRTGDRYSNQPQHF	TGTGCCAGCAGGACAGGGGATCGATATAGCAATCAGCCCCAGCATTTT	TRBD1	NA	TRBV2	TRBJ1-5
CASSSFLVGADTQYF	TGTGCCAGCAGCTCATTTTTAGTAGGTGCAGATACGCAGTATTTT	NA	NA	TRBV7-9	TRBJ2-3
CASSLEWSEEAFF	TGTGCCAGCAGCTTAGAGTGGTCGGAAGAAGCTTTCTTT	NA	NA	TRBV7-6	TRBJ1-1
CASAKQGDRYNEQFF	TGTGCCAGTGCGAAACAGGGCGATCGATACAATGAGCAGTTCTTC	NA	NA	TRBV18	TRBJ2-1
CASSSGLTQYF	TGTGCCAGCAGCTCGGGACTTACGCAGTATTTT	NA	NA	TRBV11-2	TRBJ2-3
CASSRLGGITEAFF	TGTGCCAGCAGTCGCCTAGGAGGGATCACTGAAGCTTTCTTT	NA	NA	TRBV6-5	TRBJ1-1
CASSSQGYNTEAFF	TGTGCCAGCAGTTCCCAGGGGTATAACACTGAAGCTTTCTTT	NA	NA	TRBV27	TRBJ1-1
CASSQDQAEAVETQYF	TGTGCCAGCAGCCAAGATCAGGCGGAGGCGGTGGAGACCCAGTACTTC	NA	NA	TRBV4-2	TRBJ2-5
CASSLTGTGNTIYF	TGTGCCAGTAGTCTCACAGGGACTGGAAACACCATATATTTT	NA	NA	TRBV19	TRBJ1-3
CASSPNLAYNEQFF	TGTGCCAGCAGCCCAAACTTGGCCTACAATGAGCAGTTCTTC	NA	NA	TRBV9	TRBJ2-1
CASSRATNEKLFF	TGCGCCAGCAGCCGGGCAACTAATGAAAAACTGTTTTTT	NA	NA	TRBV4-3	TRBJ1-4
CAFRDRGDSPLHF	TGTGCCTTCCGGGACAGGGGCGATTCACCCCTCCACTTT	TRBD1	few	TRBV30	TRBJ1-6
CASSLFSLSSYEQYF	TGTGCCAGCAGTTTATTTAGTCTAAGCTCCTACGAGCAGTACTTC	NA	NA	TRBV27	TRBJ2-7